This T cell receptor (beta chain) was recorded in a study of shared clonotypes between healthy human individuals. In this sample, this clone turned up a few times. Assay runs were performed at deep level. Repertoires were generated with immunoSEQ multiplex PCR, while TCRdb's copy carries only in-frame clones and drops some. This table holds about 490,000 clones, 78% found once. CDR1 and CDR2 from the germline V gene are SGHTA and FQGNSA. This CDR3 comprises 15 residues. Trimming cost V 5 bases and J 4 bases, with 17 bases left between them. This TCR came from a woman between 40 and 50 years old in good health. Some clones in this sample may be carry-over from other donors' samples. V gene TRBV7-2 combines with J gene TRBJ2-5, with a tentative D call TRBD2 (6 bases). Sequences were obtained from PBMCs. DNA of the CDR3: TGTGCCAGCAGCACTCAGAGGCTAGCGCGAGAGACCCAGTACTTC. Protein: CASSTQRLARETQYF.